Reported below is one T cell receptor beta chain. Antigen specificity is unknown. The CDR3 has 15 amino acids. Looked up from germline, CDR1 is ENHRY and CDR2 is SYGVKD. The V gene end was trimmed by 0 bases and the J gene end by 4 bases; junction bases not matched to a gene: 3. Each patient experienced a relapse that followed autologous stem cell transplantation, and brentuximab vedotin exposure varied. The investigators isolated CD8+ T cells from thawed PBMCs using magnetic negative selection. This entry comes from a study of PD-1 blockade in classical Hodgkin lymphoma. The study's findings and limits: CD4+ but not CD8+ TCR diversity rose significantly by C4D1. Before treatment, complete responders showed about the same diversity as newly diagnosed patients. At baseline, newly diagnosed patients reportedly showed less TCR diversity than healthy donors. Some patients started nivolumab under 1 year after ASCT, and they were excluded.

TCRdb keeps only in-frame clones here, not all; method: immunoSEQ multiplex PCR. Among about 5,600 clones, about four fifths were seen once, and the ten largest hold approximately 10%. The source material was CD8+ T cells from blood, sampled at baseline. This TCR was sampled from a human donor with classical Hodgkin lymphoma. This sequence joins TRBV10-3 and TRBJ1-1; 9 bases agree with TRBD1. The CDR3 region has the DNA TGTGCCATCAGTGAGTCACGGACAGGGGTCACTGAAGCTTTCTTT. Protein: CAISESRTGVTEAFF.